This T cell receptor (beta chain) derives from a study of blood T cell repertoires in COVID-19. Study-level background: The United States, Italy and Spain supplied acute and convalescent COVID-19 samples. PBMCs, B-cell-depleted T cells, or T cells provided the cDNA or gDNA that made up the material.

In the original workflow: The authors estimated nucleated cell counts from reference gene primer amplification. Using immunoSEQ multiplex PCR, the repertoire was profiled, and TCRdb retains in-frame clones only, with some absent. V and J calls and clone size follow that table, whereas D and trimming were derived from the DNA. The repertoire holds 150,000 to 180,000 clones, with around 85% as singletons. This CDR3 comprises 13 residues. Trimming pared 10 bases from V and 4 bases from J, leaving 16 bases between. The sequence derives from a woman aged 55-69 years with acute or convalescent COVID-19. The sequencing sample was made of peripheral blood. The V call is TRBV12-3 or TRBV12-4, the J call TRBJ1-1; D gene unclear. Written as DNA, the CDR3 is TGTGCCACCTGCGTCCAACAGAGCACTGAAGCTTTCTTT. This codes for CATCVQQSTEAFF.